The 17 T cell receptor beta chains reported below all come from one sample, sequenced in a study of cytomegalovirus exposure and HLA in healthy donors. PCR involved 60 Vbeta and 13 Jbeta primers. Produced via immunoSEQ multiplex PCR; TCRdb's table is partial and in-frame only. The sample yields 140,000 or so clones, around three fifths seen once. What was sequenced was PBMCs. The receptors come from a male donor in good health and CMV-seronegative.

This rearrangement joins TRBV30 to TRBJ1-1, with 9 bases matching TRBD1. This CDR3 is built from 16 residues. Germline loops: CDR1 GTSNPN, CDR2 SVGIG (reference sequence). The V segment lost 1 base and the J segment 7 bases; nucleotides outside the gene matches: 13. CDR3 in DNA: TGTGCCTGGAGTGGGGGGACAGGGCTGCGGCGGGGTGAAGCTTTCTTT. Its protein product is CAWSGGTGLRRGEAFF.

V usage is TRBV18 and J usage is TRBJ1-1; possibly TRBD1 for D (6 bases). V lost 5 bases, J lost 1 base, and 8 bases lay in between. Looked up from germline, CDR1 is KGHSH and CDR2 is LQKENI. This CDR3 region has 13 residues. The CDR3 loop reads CASSGQTNTEAFF. CDR3 nucleotide sequence: TGTGCCAGCTCAGGACAGACGAACACTGAAGCTTTCTTT.

CDR3 DNA sequence: TGTGCCACCTCGACAGTGAACCCAACCACCATATATTTT. This sequence encodes CATSTVNPTTIYF. The J gene is TRBJ1-3, the V gene TRBV15; D perhaps matches TRBD1 (5 bases). Trimming shortened V by 8 bases and J by 9 bases, and 17 bases separated the two germline ends. CDR3 length: 13 residues. Germline lookup yields CDR1 LNHNV and CDR2 YYDKDF (reference sequence).

The rearrangement joins TRBV5-1 to TRBJ1-1; D gene ambiguous. V lost 0 bases to trimming and J lost 2 bases, with 11 bases between them. Germline-derived CDR1 and CDR2 are SGHRS and YFSETQ. There are 15 residues in the CDR3. The CDR3 DNA reads as TGCGCCAGCAGCTTGGCCTGGCAGTCAAACACTGAAGCTTTCTTT. Its translation is CASSLAWQSNTEAFF.

The chain carries TRBV7-2 and TRBJ1-1, with TRBD1 as a possible D gene (6 bases). The V gene lost 3 bases and the J gene lost 8 bases, with 16 bases spanning the gap. The CDR3 is made up of 14 amino acids. Germline V gene lookup returns CDR1 SGHTA and CDR2 FQGNSA. In DNA, the CDR3 is TGTGCCAGCAGCTTCCAAGGGGGGGCTGAGGAAGCTTTCTTT. This codes for CASSFQGGAEEAFF.

This clone was seen a single time. The V and J genes are TRBV4-1 and TRBJ2-5, with TRBD1 as a possible D gene (6 bases). The CDR3 sequence is 15 residues long. Germline V gene sequence: CDR1 MGHRA, CDR2 YSYEKL. The germline V and J ends were trimmed by 0 bases and 1 base, with 9 bases remaining between them. The chain's CDR3 is CASSQDRDTQETQYF. For the CDR3, the DNA is TGCGCCAGCAGCCAAGACCGGGACACCCAAGAGACCCAGTACTTC.

In this sample, this clone turned up a few times. The chain links TRBV6-1 to TRBJ1-1; D remains unclear. The CDR3 extends over 13 amino acids. Germline V gene sequence: CDR1 MNHNS, CDR2 SASEGT. Trimming removed 6 bases at V and 4 bases at J, with 12 bases between. The CDR3 region is CASRVLGATEAFF. In DNA form, the CDR3 reads TGTGCCAGCAGGGTCTTGGGAGCCACTGAAGCTTTCTTT.

The rearrangement uses TRBV10-3 and TRBJ1-1, with 8 bases fitting TRBD1. Germline V gives CDR1 ENHRY, CDR2 SYGVKD. With V trimmed by 6 bases and J by 6 bases, 9 bases remained unmatched. This CDR3 is 14 amino acids long. CDR3 sequence: CAISSRTGLPEAFF. As DNA, the CDR3 is TGTGCCATCAGCTCCCGGACAGGGTTACCTGAAGCTTTCTTT.

The chain couples TRBV5-1 to TRBJ1-2, with no clear D. The CDR3 extends over 19 amino acids. Germline CDR1 is SGHRS and CDR2 is YFSETQ. V shed 4 bases and J shed 0 bases, with 25 bases lying between them. The CDR3 sequence: CASSPRLQVGGRANYGYTF. The CDR3 nucleotides read TGCGCCAGCAGCCCACGCTTGCAGGTCGGAGGACGAGCTAACTATGGCTACACCTTC.

The chain recombines TRBV7-2 with TRBJ2-3, with 13 bases lining up with TRBD2. The CDR3 length is 18 residues. Trimming at V came to 1 base and at J to 3 bases, leaving 7 bases not matched to a gene. Per the germline V gene, CDR1 is SGHTA and CDR2 is FQGNSA. The chain's CDR3 is CASSLVLAGGLGTDTQYF. CDR3 sequence (DNA): TGTGCCAGCAGCTTAGTACTAGCGGGGGGGCTGGGTACAGATACGCAGTATTTT.

V usage is TRBV5-1 and J usage is TRBJ2-1; 10 nucleotides match TRBD2. Germline V gene data show CDR1 as SGHRS and CDR2 as YFSETQ. With 6 bases clipped from V and 3 bases from J, the junction kept 3 bases outside the gene matches. This CDR3 has 14 residues. The CDR3 spells CASTAGGRYNEQFF. Written as DNA, the CDR3 is TGCGCCAGCACAGCGGGGGGGCGCTACAATGAGCAGTTCTTC.

The rearrangement joins TRBV6-5 to TRBJ1-2, with D maybe TRBD1 (5 bases). The CDR3 is 15 amino acids. Trimming cost V 4 bases and J 2 bases, with 14 bases left between them. The germline V gene encodes CDR1 MNHEY and CDR2 SVGAGI. CDR3 sequence: CASSLTARGNYGYTF. CDR3 nucleotide sequence: TGTGCCAGCAGTTTGACAGCGCGTGGAAACTATGGCTACACCTTC.

The chain links TRBV4-3 to TRBJ1-4; D possibly corresponds to TRBD1 (6 bases). Germline V gene data show CDR1 as LGHNA and CDR2 as YSLEER. The CDR3 contains 17 residues. With 4 bases removed from V and 5 bases from J, the gap between germline ends came to 20 bases. Here the CDR3 DNA reads TGCGCCAGCAGCCGATTATACAGGGAAATAGAAAATGAAAAACTGTTTTTT. Amino acid sequence: CASSRLYREIENEKLFF.

The chain recombines TRBV28 with TRBJ1-5; D might be TRBD1 (6 bases). The V end lost 6 bases, the J end lost 0 bases, and 15 bases lay between the germline ends. There are 16 residues in the CDR3. Germline lookup yields CDR1 MDHEN and CDR2 SYDVKM. CDR3 DNA sequence: TGTGCCAGCAGCCGAGAATTGGGACATAGCAATCAGCCCCAGCATTTT. This sequence encodes CASSRELGHSNQPQHF.

This chain connects TRBV7-6 to TRBJ1-6, with a tentative D call TRBD1 (6 bases). Per germline, CDR1 SGHVS and CDR2 FNYEAQ. The V end was cut by 4 bases, the J end by 9 bases, with 19 bases between. The CDR3 spans 16 residues. This chain's CDR3 is CASSSGEGGSGSPLHF. CDR3 DNA sequence: TGTGCCAGCAGCTCGGGGGAGGGGGGGAGCGGTTCACCCCTCCACTTT.

The chain carries TRBV7-2 and TRBJ1-1, with D tentatively TRBD1 (6 bases). This CDR3 region has 14 residues. Trimming shortened V by 1 base and J by 1 base, and 7 bases separated the two germline ends. Germline V gives CDR1 SGHTA, CDR2 FQGNSA. CDR3 nucleotide sequence: TGTGCCAGCAGCTTAGGACAGGCGAACACTGAAGCTTTCTTT. Protein sequence: CASSLGQANTEAFF.

V usage is TRBV30 and J usage is TRBJ2-7; no reliable D call. The germline CDR1 and CDR2 sequences are GTSNPN and SVGIG (reference sequence). Trimming shortened V by 2 bases and J by 7 bases, and 12 bases separated the two germline ends. CDR3 length: 12 residues. CDR3 amino acids: CAWSSGRREQYF. The CDR3 nucleotides are TGTGCCTGGAGTTCAGGAAGAAGGGAGCAGTACTTC.